This T cell receptor (beta chain) was obtained from a study of T-cell reconstitution after alpha-beta-depleted transplantation in children. Unique molecular identifiers tagged the TCRbeta library. TCRdb reprocessed the PCR reads via MiXCR and lists one record per CDR3 protein. The sample records some 500,000 distinct CDR3 sequences, 30% to 35% being singletons. The sequences come from PBMCs from the stem cell graft donor, collected from the stem cell graft. This clonotype was obtained from a human donor who donated a stem cell graft to a child with aplastic anemia.

The CDR3 DNA is TGTGCCAGCAGCACTGGACAGGGGGCGCCGGGCAATCAGCCCCAGCATTTT. It codes for CASSTGQGAPGNQPQHF. The chain combines TRBV7-9 with TRBJ1-5; 11 bases are a match to TRBD1. Germline V gene sequence: CDR1 SEHNR, CDR2 FQNEAQ (reference sequence). Trimming at V came to 5 bases and at J to 2 bases, leaving 8 bases not matched to a gene. The CDR3 length is 17 residues.